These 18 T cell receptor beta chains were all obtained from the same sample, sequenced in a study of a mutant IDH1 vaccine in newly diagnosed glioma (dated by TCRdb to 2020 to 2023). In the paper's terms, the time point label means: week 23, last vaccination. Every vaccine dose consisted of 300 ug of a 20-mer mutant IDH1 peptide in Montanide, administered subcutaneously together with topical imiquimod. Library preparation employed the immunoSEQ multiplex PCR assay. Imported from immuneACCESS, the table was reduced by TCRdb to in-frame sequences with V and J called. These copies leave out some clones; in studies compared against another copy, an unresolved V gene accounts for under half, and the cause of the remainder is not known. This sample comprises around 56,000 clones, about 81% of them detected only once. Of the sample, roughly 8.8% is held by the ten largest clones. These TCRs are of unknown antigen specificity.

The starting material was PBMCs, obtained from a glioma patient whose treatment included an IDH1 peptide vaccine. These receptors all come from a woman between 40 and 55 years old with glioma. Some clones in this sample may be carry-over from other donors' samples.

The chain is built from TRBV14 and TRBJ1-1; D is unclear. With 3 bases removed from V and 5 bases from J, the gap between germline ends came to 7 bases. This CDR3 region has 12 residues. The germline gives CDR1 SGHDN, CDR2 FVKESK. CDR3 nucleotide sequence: TGTGCCAGCAGCCATCGGTCGACTGAAGCTTTCTTT. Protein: CASSHRSTEAFF.

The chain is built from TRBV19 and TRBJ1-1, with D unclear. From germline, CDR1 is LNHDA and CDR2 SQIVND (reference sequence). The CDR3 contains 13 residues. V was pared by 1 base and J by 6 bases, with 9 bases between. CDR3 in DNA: TGTGCCAGTAGTATAGTGGGAGATTCTGAAGCTTTCTTT. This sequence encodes CASSIVGDSEAFF.

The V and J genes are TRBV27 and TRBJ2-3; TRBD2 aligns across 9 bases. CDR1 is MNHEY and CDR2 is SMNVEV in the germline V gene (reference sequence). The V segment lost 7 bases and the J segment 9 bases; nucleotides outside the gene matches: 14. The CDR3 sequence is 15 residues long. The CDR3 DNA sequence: TGTGCCAGCATTGAGCGGGGGGCCAGGGGAGGGACGCAGTATTTT. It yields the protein CASIERGARGGTQYF.

The CDR3 coding sequence is TGCGCCAGCAGTGATGTCCCAGCTAACTATGGCTACACCTTC. It yields the protein CASSDVPANYGYTF. The chain is built from TRBV10-2 and TRBJ1-2; no definite D call. The CDR3 consists of 14 residues. CDR1 WSHSY and CDR2 SAAADI come from the germline V gene. The ends were cut back, 3 bases at V and 0 bases at J, with 8 bases in the middle.

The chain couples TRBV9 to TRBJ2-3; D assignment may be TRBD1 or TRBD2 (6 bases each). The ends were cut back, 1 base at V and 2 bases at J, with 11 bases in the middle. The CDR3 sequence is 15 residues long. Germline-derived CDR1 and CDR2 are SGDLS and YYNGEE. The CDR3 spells CASSVRGADTDTQYF. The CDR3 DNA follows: TGTGCCAGCAGCGTAAGGGGGGCGGACACAGATACGCAGTATTTT.

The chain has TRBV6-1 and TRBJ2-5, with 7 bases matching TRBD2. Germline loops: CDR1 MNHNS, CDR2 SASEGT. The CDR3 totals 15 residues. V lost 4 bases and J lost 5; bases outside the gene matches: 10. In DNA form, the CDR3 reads TGTGCCAGCAGTGCGCTTTCGCGGGGAGGGGAGACCCAGTACTTC. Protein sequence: CASSALSRGGETQYF.

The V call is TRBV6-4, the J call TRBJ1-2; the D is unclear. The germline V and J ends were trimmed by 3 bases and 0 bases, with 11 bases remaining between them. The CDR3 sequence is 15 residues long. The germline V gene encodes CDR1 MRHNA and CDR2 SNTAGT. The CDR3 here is CASSEEGGPNYGYTF. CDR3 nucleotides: TGTGCCAGCAGTGAAGAAGGCGGACCTAACTATGGCTACACCTTC.

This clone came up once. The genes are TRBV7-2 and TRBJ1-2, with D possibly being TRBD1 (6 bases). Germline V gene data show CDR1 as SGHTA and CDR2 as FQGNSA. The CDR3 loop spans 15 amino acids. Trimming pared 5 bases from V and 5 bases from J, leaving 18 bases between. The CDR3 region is CASSHGTGARYGYTF. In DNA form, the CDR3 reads TGTGCCAGCAGCCATGGGACGGGGGCGAGGTATGGCTACACCTTC.

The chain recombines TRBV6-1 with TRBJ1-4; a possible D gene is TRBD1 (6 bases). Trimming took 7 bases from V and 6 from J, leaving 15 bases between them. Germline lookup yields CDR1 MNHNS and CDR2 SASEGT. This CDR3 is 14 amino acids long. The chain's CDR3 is CASTEGGGDEKLFF. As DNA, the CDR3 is TGTGCCAGCACCGAGGGGGGGGGCGATGAAAAACTGTTTTTT.

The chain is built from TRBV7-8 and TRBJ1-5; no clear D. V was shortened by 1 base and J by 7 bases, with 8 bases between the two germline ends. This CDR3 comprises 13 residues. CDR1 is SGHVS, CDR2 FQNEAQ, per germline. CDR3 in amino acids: CASSLGHGQPQHF. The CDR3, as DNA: TGTGCCAGCAGCTTAGGACACGGACAGCCCCAGCATTTT. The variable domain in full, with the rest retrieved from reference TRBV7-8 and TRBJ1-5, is GAGVSQSPRYKVAKRGQDVALRCDPISGHVSLFWYQQALGQGPEFLTYFQNEAQLDKSGLPSDRFFAERPEGSVSTLKIQRTQQEDSAVYLCASSLGHGQPQHFGDGTRLSIL.

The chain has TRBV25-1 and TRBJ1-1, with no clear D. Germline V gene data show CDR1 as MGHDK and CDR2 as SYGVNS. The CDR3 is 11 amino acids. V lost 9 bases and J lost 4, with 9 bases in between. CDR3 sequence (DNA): TGTGCCAGTCGTGGTGGCACTGAAGCTTTCTTT. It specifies CASRGGTEAFF.

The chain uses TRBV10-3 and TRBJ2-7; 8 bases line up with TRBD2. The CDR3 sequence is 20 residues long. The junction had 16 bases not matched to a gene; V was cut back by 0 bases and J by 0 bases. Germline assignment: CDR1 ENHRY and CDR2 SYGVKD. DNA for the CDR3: TGTGCCATCAGTGAGTCAGCGAGGGCGGGGGGCCCCCGCACCTCCTACGAGCAGTACTTC. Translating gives CAISESARAGGPRTSYEQYF.

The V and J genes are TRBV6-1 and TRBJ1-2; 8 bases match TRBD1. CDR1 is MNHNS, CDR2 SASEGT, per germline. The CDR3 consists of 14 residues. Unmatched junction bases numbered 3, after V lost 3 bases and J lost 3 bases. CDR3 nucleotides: TGTGCCAGCAGTGACAGGGGGCGAGACTATGGCTACACCTTC. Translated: CASSDRGRDYGYTF.

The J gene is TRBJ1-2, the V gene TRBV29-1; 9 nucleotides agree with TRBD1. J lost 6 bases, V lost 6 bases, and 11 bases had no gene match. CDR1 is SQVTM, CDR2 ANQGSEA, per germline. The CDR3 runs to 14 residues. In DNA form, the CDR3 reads TGCAGCGTCGTGCCGGGACAGGGTAGGAATGGCTACACCTTC. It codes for CSVVPGQGRNGYTF.

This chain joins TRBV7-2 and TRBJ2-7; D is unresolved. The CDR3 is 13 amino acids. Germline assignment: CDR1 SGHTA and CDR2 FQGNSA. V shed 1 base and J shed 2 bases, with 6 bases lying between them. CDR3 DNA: TGTGCCAGCAGCTTAGAGGTAGCCTACGAGCAGTACTTC. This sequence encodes CASSLEVAYEQYF.

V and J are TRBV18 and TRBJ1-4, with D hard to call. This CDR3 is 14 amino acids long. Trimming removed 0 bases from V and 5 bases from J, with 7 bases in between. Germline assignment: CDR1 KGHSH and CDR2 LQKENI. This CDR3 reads CASSPPGQNEKLFF. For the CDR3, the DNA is TGTGCCAGCTCACCACCGGGCCAGAATGAAAAACTGTTTTTT. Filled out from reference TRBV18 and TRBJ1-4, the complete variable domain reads NAGVMQNPRHLVRRRGQEARLRCSPMKGHSHVYWYRQLPEEGLKFMVYLQKENIIDESGMPKERFSAEFPKEGPSILRIQQVVRGDSAAYFCASSPPGQNEKLFFGSGTQLSVL.

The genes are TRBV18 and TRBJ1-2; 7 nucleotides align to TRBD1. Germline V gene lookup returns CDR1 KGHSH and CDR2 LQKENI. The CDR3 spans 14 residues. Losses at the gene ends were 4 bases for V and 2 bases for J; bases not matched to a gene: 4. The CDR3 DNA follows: TGTGCCAGCTCACTAGGACAGGAGAACTATGGCTACACCTTC. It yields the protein CASSLGQENYGYTF.

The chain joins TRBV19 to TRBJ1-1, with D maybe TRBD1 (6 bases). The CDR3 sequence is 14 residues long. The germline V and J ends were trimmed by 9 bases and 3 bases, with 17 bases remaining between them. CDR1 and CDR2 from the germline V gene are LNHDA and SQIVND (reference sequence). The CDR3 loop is CASKSLGGHTEAFF. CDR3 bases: TGTGCCAGCAAAAGCCTAGGGGGTCACACTGAAGCTTTCTTT.